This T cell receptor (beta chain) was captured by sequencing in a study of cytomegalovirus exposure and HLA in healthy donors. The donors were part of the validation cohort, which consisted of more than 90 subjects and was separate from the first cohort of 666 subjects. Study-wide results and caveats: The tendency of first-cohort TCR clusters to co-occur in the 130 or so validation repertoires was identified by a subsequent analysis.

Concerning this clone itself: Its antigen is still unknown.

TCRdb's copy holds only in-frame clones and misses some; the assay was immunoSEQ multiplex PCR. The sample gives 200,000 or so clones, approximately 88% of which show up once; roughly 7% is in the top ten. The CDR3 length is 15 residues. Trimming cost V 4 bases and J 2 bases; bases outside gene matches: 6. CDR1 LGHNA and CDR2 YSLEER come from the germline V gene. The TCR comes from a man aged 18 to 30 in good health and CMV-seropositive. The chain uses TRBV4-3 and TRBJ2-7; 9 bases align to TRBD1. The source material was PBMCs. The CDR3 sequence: CASSPGTGMAYEQYF. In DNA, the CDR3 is TGCGCCAGCAGCCCCGGGACAGGGATGGCCTACGAGCAGTACTTC.